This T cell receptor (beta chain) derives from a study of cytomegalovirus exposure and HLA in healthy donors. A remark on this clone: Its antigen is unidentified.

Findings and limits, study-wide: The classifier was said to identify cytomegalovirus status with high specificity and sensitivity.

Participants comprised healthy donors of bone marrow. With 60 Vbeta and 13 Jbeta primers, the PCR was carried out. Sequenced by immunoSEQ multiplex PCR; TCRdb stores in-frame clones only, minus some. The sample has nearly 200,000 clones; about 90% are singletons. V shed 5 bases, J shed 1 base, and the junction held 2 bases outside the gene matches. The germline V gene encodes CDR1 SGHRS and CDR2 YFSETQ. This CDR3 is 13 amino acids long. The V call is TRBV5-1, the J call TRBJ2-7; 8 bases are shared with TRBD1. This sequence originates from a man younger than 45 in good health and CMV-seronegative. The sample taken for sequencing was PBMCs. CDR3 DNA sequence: TGCGCCAGCAGATGGACAGGGTCCTACGAGCAGTACTTC. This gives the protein CASRWTGSYEQYF.